This T cell receptor beta chain was identified in a study of shared clonotypes between healthy human individuals. Study background: Per-donor plates numbered three CD4 naive, three CD4 memory, two CD8 naive and one CD8 memory.

In the original processing: ImmunoSEQ yielded junction-only sequences lacking quality scores, so filtering differed. The repertoire was sequenced with immunoSEQ multiplex PCR; TCRdb's copy has only in-frame clones and lacks some. V, J and clone size derive from that table, while D and trimming were established from the DNA sequence. The sample consists of hundreds of thousands of clones, roughly 95% of them appearing once. Study-wide points: Naive subsets generally exceeded memory subsets in estimated richness. Lower generation probabilities were found for non-shared clonotypes than for those shared by all four donors.

Naive CD8 cells, CD45RO-negative and positively selected for CCR7, excluded terminally differentiated effector memory CD45RA+ cells. In regard to this clone: Antigen specificity is unknown.

Material: naive CD8+ T cells sorted from blood. The TCR originated in a woman between 25 and 40 years old in good health.

As DNA, the CDR3 is TGTGCCAGCGGGACAGGGGGCCGCAATCAGCCCCAGCATTTT. Its translation is CASGTGGRNQPQHF. The V and J genes are TRBV2 and TRBJ1-5; TRBD1 matches 12 bases. The CDR3 contains 14 residues. CDR1 is SNHLY, CDR2 FYNNEI, per germline. The V gene end was trimmed by 8 bases and the J gene end by 2 bases; junction bases not matched to a gene: 1.